This TCR beta chain is from a study of immune heterogeneity within non-small cell lung tumors. Study as a whole: In total, the tumors were 4 squamous cell carcinomas, 10 non-squamous carcinomas and 1 not otherwise specified. Notes on the study in general: Each patient's tumor sites shared recurring identical dominant CDR3 beta clonotypes, and individual sites also carried their own high-frequency clones. Local T-cell clonality correlated moderately but significantly with local tumor mutational burden (R roughly 0.31).

For each sample, template was around 650 ng of bulk tumor genomic DNA. During surgery, several far-apart biopsies were obtained from every primary tumor. The study cohort was described as untreated, and its members had newly diagnosed non-small cell lung cancer. They went on to have curative surgery. Patients with newly diagnosed non-small cell lung cancer who underwent surgery with curative intent served as donors. Germline lookup yields CDR1 SGHTA and CDR2 FQGNSA. The CDR3 is 12 amino acids. V shed 4 bases and J shed 10 bases, with 8 bases lying between them. TCR beta CDR3 was amplified by multiplex PCR, first round 10 cycles, 32 V and 13 J primers. TCRdb independently ran MiXCR on the multiplex PCR reads; one entry per CDR3 protein. Among some 31,000 distinct CDR3 sequences listed, around 26% were seen once. By share of the sample, this clonotype is medium-sized. Its antigen is currently unknown.

The sample was lung tumor tissue. The chain is built from TRBV7-2 and TRBJ1-6; perhaps TRBD1 as D (5 bases). This receptor was obtained from a man aged 40-50 years with non-small cell lung cancer. The CDR3 sequence is CASSYAGSPLHF. CDR3 nucleotides: TGTGCCAGCAGCTATGCAGGGTCACCCCTCCACTTT.